The 20 T cell receptor beta chains in this list originate from one sample, sequenced in a study of T cells in Graves' hyperthyroidism and ophthalmopathy (dated by TCRdb to 2018 to 2020). The method was multiplex PCR. The sequencer listed for this sample is Illumina HiSeq 2000. TCR beta CDR3 regions were amplified from RNA transcripts. The first round of RT-PCR for the TCR CDR3 was performed with the HTBI primer set and the Qiagen OneStep RT-PCR kit. The raw public reads went through TCRdb reprocessing: fastp at Q25, MiXCR clone calling, in-frame beta chains kept. Every entry covers one CDR3 protein and lists the most common genes and DNA from its rows. The sample table holds some 760,000 distinct CDR3 sequences, of which roughly 15% were seen once. Roughly 10% of the sample is taken by the ten largest. The specimen was blood. These receptor sequences come from a woman aged 18 to 35 with Graves' hyperthyroidism.

The CDR3: CASSIGAQETQYF. The CDR3 DNA sequence: TGTGCCAGTAGTATAGGGGCTCAAGAGACCCAGTACTTC. The rearrangement uses TRBV19 and TRBJ2-5; D remains unclear. The CDR3 runs to 13 residues. V lost 1 base to trimming and J lost 2 bases, with 5 bases between them. The V gene's germline CDR1 is LNHDA and CDR2 SQIVND (reference sequence).

This clonotype was counted many times. This chain connects TRBV6-1 to TRBJ1-5; 7 positions agree with TRBD1. In germline, CDR1 is MNHNS, CDR2 SASEGT. This CDR3 has 13 amino acids. V lost 5 bases to trimming and J lost 7 bases; unmatched junction nucleotides: 5. The CDR3 DNA reads TGTGCCAGCAGTCGACAGGGAAGGCAGCCCCAGCATTTT. Translation gives CASSRQGRQPQHF.

The genes are TRBV18 and TRBJ2-7, with TRBD2 identical over 11 bases. After removal of 2 bases from V and 6 bases from J, the junction contained 6 bases not matched to a gene. CDR3 length: 15 amino acids. Germline V gene lookup returns CDR1 KGHSH and CDR2 LQKENI. The CDR3 loop reads CASSPLTSGSSEQYF. As DNA, the CDR3 is TGTGCCAGCTCACCATTAACTAGCGGGAGCTCCGAGCAGTACTTC.

This clonotype was counted a few times. The V gene is TRBV10-3, the J gene TRBJ1-2; D uncertain. Germline V CDR1 and CDR2: ENHRY, SYGVKD. This CDR3 comprises 15 residues. The V end lost 0 bases, the J end lost 2 bases, and 10 bases lay between the germline ends. The CDR3 DNA sequence: TGTGCCATCAGTGAGTCGTACCTGAGAAACTATGGCTACACCTTC. Its protein is CAISESYLRNYGYTF.

This clonotype was found a few times. In DNA form, the CDR3 reads TGTGCCACCAGTGACGGACAGATTAAAGAGACCCAGTACTTC. Amino acids: CATSDGQIKETQYF. The chain recombines TRBV24-1 with TRBJ2-5; a possible D gene is TRBD1 (6 bases). The CDR3 spans 14 residues. The germline V and J ends were trimmed by 4 bases and 3 bases, with 11 bases remaining between them. Germline assignment: CDR1 KGHDR and CDR2 SFDVKD.

The V gene is TRBV19, the J gene TRBJ2-7; D tentatively fits TRBD1 or TRBD2 (5 bases each). This CDR3 has 14 residues. The ends were cut back, 3 bases at V and 2 bases at J, with 11 bases in the middle. Germline loops: CDR1 LNHDA, CDR2 SQIVND (reference sequence). CDR3 DNA sequence: TGTGCCAGTAGTATCGGGACCGAACCCTACGAGCAGTACTTC. Encoded protein: CASSIGTEPYEQYF.

The rearrangement joins TRBV7-6 to TRBJ2-5, with 12 bases aligning to TRBD2. The CDR3 has 15 amino acids. Germline V lookup: CDR1 SGHVS, CDR2 FNYEAQ. V gave up 5 bases and J gave up 4 bases; unmatched junction bases: 5. The CDR3 coding sequence is TGTGCCAGCAGCGCGACTAGCGGGAGAGGAGAGACCCAGTACTTC. This codes for CASSATSGRGETQYF.

This clonotype appeared a few times. The chain couples TRBV20-1 to TRBJ2-3; 7 nucleotides align to TRBD1. Unmatched junction bases numbered 8, after V lost 3 bases and J lost 2 bases. CDR1 and CDR2 (germline): DFQATT, SNEGSKA (reference sequence). This CDR3 is 15 amino acids long. The CDR3 DNA sequence: TGCAGTGCTAGGAAGGGGGCGATCCTCACAGATACGCAGTATTTT. It yields the protein CSARKGAILTDTQYF.

A word on this clonotype: It may be a read error: a sequence one base away is much more abundant. The chain carries TRBV20-1 and TRBJ2-7; no clear D gene. The CDR3 runs to 16 residues. Germline V CDR1 and CDR2: DFQATT, SNEGSKA (reference sequence). This chain's CDR3 is CCARDPTAARTYEQYF. The DNA of the CDR3 is TGCTGTGCTAGAGATCCCACAGCCGCTAGGACCTACGAGCAGTACTTC.

CDR3 nucleotides: TGTGCCACCAGTGACCCTCGACAGGGGACGGGGGAGACCCAGTACTTC. It codes for CATSDPRQGTGETQYF. J is TRBJ2-5 and V is TRBV24-1; the match to TRBD1 covers 8 bases. The CDR3 loop spans 16 amino acids. J lost 5 bases, V lost 4 bases, and 11 bases had no gene match. The germline V gene has CDR1 KGHDR and CDR2 SFDVKD.

In this sample, this clonotype turned up many times. The chain has TRBV5-1 and TRBJ2-1; TRBD1 or TRBD2 may be the D gene (6 bases each). The germline gives CDR1 SGHRS, CDR2 YFSETQ. With 3 bases removed from V and 6 bases from J, the gap between germline ends came to 16 bases. This CDR3 is 15 amino acids long. CDR3 loop: CASSWGARQTNEQFF. As DNA, the CDR3 is TGCGCCAGCAGCTGGGGGGCTAGACAGACCAATGAGCAGTTCTTC.

This clonotype was picked up many times. The chain recombines TRBV7-3 with TRBJ2-7; 11 positions agree with TRBD2. The CDR3 is 15 amino acids. From germline, CDR1 is SGHTA and CDR2 FQGTGA. V shed 5 bases, J shed 3 bases, and the junction held 6 bases outside the gene matches. This CDR3 reads CASSLLAGVGYEQYF. Here the CDR3 DNA reads TGTGCCAGCAGCCTACTAGCGGGAGTCGGCTACGAGCAGTACTTC.

This clonotype was seen ten or more times. The chain joins TRBV7-2 to TRBJ2-2, with D uncertain. Trimming pared 3 bases from V and 2 bases from J, leaving 7 bases between. The CDR3 extends over 14 amino acids. The germline gives CDR1 SGHTA, CDR2 FQGNSA. CDR3 residues: CASSLTINTGELFF. The CDR3 nucleotides are TGTGCCAGCAGCTTGACCATCAACACCGGGGAGCTGTTTTTT.

This clonotype was seen many times. The CDR3 bases are TGTGCCAGCATTATTTTCAGGGAATTCTACAATGAGCAGTTCTTC. This sequence encodes CASIIFREFYNEQFF. V gene TRBV7-2 combines with J gene TRBJ2-1; D may be TRBD1 (5 bases). Germline V gene sequence: CDR1 SGHTA, CDR2 FQGNSA. This CDR3 region has 15 residues. With 7 bases removed from V and 3 bases from J, the gap between germline ends came to 16 bases.

The chain employs TRBV2 and TRBJ1-5, with D possibly matching TRBD1 (6 bases). Germline V gives CDR1 SNHLY, CDR2 FYNNEI. The V end was cut by 5 bases, the J end by 2 bases, with 10 bases between. There are 14 residues in the CDR3. The CDR3 protein is CASSPDRCNQPQHF. As DNA, the CDR3 is TGTGCCAGCAGTCCCGACAGGTGCAATCAGCCCCAGCATTTT. The variable domain in full, with the rest retrieved from reference TRBV2 and TRBJ1-5, is EPEVTQTPSHQVTQMGQEVILRCVPISNHLYFYWYRQILGQKVEFLVSFYNNEISEKSEIFDDQFSVERPDGSNFTLKIRSTKLEDSAMYFCASSPDRCNQPQHFGDGTRLSIL.

This clonotype was counted at least ten times. The gene calls are TRBV30 and TRBJ2-2, with D hard to call. The CDR3 sequence is 14 residues long. V dropped 3 bases and J dropped 4 bases, with 12 bases sitting between them. Looked up from germline, CDR1 is GTSNPN and CDR2 is SVGIG (reference sequence). Written as DNA, the CDR3 is TGTGCCTGGAGCCGCTCGACACCCACCGGGGAGCTGTTTTTT. This encodes CAWSRSTPTGELFF.

This clonotype came up many times. The chain carries TRBV7-8 and TRBJ2-7; TRBD1 agrees at 9 bases. Germline assignment: CDR1 SGHVS and CDR2 FQNEAQ. This CDR3 spans 14 amino acids. V was pared by 4 bases and J by 5 bases, with 6 bases of the junction left unmatched. CDR3 sequence reads: CASSSGTGKNEQYF. Written as DNA, the CDR3 is TGTGCCAGCAGCTCCGGGACAGGGAAAAACGAGCAGTACTTC.

This clonotype occurred many times. J is TRBJ1-5 and V is TRBV6-1; maybe TRBD1 (5 bases). Germline CDR1 and CDR2: MNHNS and SASEGT. V shed 6 bases and J shed 10 bases, with 16 bases lying between them. The CDR3 runs 13 residues. CDR3 nucleotides: TGTGCCAGCAGCCAGGGAGAAAGTCAACCCCAGCATTTT. Its translation: CASSQGESQPQHF.

There are many counts of this clonotype. The chain carries TRBV15 and TRBJ2-7, with D unresolved. CDR3 length: 14 amino acids. CDR1 LNHNV and CDR2 YYDKDF come from the germline V gene (reference sequence). Trimming took 6 bases from V and 5 from J, leaving 17 bases between them. Here the CDR3 reads CATSRLGRADEQYF. In DNA, the CDR3 is TGTGCCACCAGTAGATTGGGTAGGGCCGACGAGCAGTACTTC.

V and J are TRBV24-1 and TRBJ2-5; TRBD2 is a possible D gene (5 bases). Trimming took 1 base from V and 5 from J, leaving 7 bases between them. The CDR3 sequence is 13 residues long. Germline V gene sequence: CDR1 KGHDR, CDR2 SFDVKD. The CDR3 here is CATSDFRGETQYF. Written as DNA, the CDR3 is TGTGCCACCAGTGATTTCCGAGGGGAGACCCAGTACTTC.